The 23 T cell receptor beta chains given below trace back to one sample, sequenced in a study of blood T cell repertoires in COVID-19 (dated by TCRdb to the early 2020s). The library came from the immunoSEQ multiplex PCR assay. In its TCRdb copy, this immuneACCESS table keeps in-frame sequences only and misses some clones. Where compared with another copy, unresolved V genes explain less than half of these, and the others have no known cause. In all, the sample holds around 330,000 clones, and about nine tenths of those were seen once. Of the sample, 1.5% to 2% falls within the top ten clones. Sequenced material: peripheral blood. The receptors stem from a woman aged 25 to 39 with COVID-19, enrolled during active disease.

The gene calls are TRBV11-2 and TRBJ1-2; 7 bases match TRBD1. This CDR3 is 13 amino acids long. With 0 bases clipped from V and 8 bases from J, the junction kept 3 bases outside the gene matches. The germline V gene encodes CDR1 SGHAT and CDR2 FQNNGV. The CDR3 spells CASSLETGIGYTF. CDR3 coding DNA: TGTGCCAGCAGCTTAGAGACAGGGATCGGCTACACCTTC.

The CDR3 nucleotides read TGTGCCAGCTCACCACCAGCACCCTTAAGCCACACCGGGGAGCTGTTTTTT. Protein sequence: CASSPPAPLSHTGELFF. The genes are TRBV18 and TRBJ2-2, with D uncertain. Trimming took off 0 bases at V and 3 bases at J, with 14 bases between the two ends. CDR1 KGHSH and CDR2 LQKENI come from the germline V gene. The CDR3 has 17 residues.

The J gene is TRBJ1-1, the V gene TRBV6-2 or TRBV6-3; TRBD1 might be the D (5 bases). The germline CDR1 and CDR2 sequences are MNHEY and SVGEGT. Deletions cut 0 bases from V and 1 base from J, with 12 bases between. The CDR3 spans 16 residues. The CDR3 nucleotides are TGTGCCAGCAGTTACTCCCCCCGGGGGGGGAACACTGAAGCTTTCTTT. This codes for CASSYSPRGGNTEAFF.

The chain is built from TRBV6-4 and TRBJ1-2; D gene uncertain. With 3 bases removed from V and 4 bases from J, the gap between germline ends came to 9 bases. The CDR3 contains 13 residues. Germline CDR1 and CDR2: MRHNA and SNTAGT. The CDR3 loop reads CASSDFPGYGYTF. The CDR3 bases are TGTGCCAGCAGTGATTTCCCCGGCTATGGCTACACCTTC.

This clone was recorded only once. The chain joins TRBV7-2 to TRBJ1-1; TRBD1 is a possible D gene (6 bases). The CDR3 totals 13 residues. Deletions cut 6 bases from V and 5 bases from J, with 13 bases between. Germline V gene lookup returns CDR1 SGHTA and CDR2 FQGNSA. The CDR3 DNA follows: TGTGCCAGCAGGTGGGACACGCGGACTGAAGCTTTCTTT. Its protein is CASRWDTRTEAFF.

The chain joins TRBV25-1 to TRBJ2-3; D is uncertain. V gave up 5 bases and J gave up 0 bases, with 6 bases separating them. The CDR3 has 13 residues. CDR1 MGHDK and CDR2 SYGVNS come from the germline V gene. CDR3 protein: CASSKTSTDTQYF. The CDR3 DNA is TGTGCCAGCAGTAAGACTAGCACAGATACGCAGTATTTT.

V gene TRBV19 combines with J gene TRBJ2-1, with TRBD2 matching 14 bases. This CDR3 spans 17 amino acids. The ends lost 4 bases at V and 6 bases at J; junction bases unmatched: 8. From germline, CDR1 is LNHDA and CDR2 SQIVND (reference sequence). CDR3 DNA sequence: TGTGCCAGTAGTAAGGGACTAGCGGGGGCCGTCGTCAATGAGCAGTTCTTC. This encodes CASSKGLAGAVVNEQFF.

The genes are TRBV11-3 and TRBJ2-5; D gene uncertain. The CDR3 contains 12 residues. Trimming cost V 5 bases and J 5 bases, with 9 bases left between them. From germline, CDR1 is SGHNT and CDR2 YENEEA. The CDR3 protein is CASSQTVETQYF. The CDR3 coding sequence is TGTGCCAGCAGCCAAACGGTGGAGACCCAGTACTTC. The variable domain in full, with the rest retrieved from reference TRBV11-3 and TRBJ2-5, is EAGVVQSPRYKIIEKKQPVAFWCNPISGHNTLYWYLQNLGQGPELLIRYENEEAVDDSQLPKDRFSAERLKGVDSTLKIQPAELGDSAVYLCASSQTVETQYFGPGTRLLVL.

The chain uses TRBV6-5 and TRBJ2-1; 8 bases align to TRBD2. This CDR3 has 15 amino acids. Germline CDR1 and CDR2: MNHEY and SVGAGI. V shed 8 bases and J 1 base; nucleotides not matched to a gene: 7. CDR3: CASLRRGDSYNEQFF. DNA of the CDR3: TGTGCCAGCTTACGGCGGGGGGATTCCTACAATGAGCAGTTCTTC.

V and J are TRBV10-3 and TRBJ1-3, with a weak D call TRBD1 (5 bases). V gave up 2 bases and J gave up 4 bases, with 12 bases separating them. CDR3 length equals 15 residues. Germline CDR1 and CDR2: ENHRY and SYGVKD. This CDR3 is CAISEGRVSGNTIYF. The CDR3 DNA reads TGTGCCATCAGTGAGGGCAGGGTGTCCGGAAACACCATATATTTT.

The chain joins TRBV4-2 to TRBJ2-7; tentatively, D is TRBD2 (7 bases). Trimming removed 4 bases from V and 4 bases from J, with 11 bases in between. CDR3 length equals 13 residues. CDR1 and CDR2 from the germline V gene are LGHNA and YNFKEQ. CDR3 in amino acids: CASSRGGAYEQYF. In nucleotides, the CDR3 is TGTGCCAGCAGCCGGGGGGGGGCGTACGAGCAGTACTTC.

V usage is TRBV5-1 and J usage is TRBJ2-7; 7 nucleotides agree with TRBD1. The trim removed 0 bases at V and 3 bases at J, leaving 3 bases unmatched. The CDR3 runs to 14 residues. Per the germline V gene, CDR1 is SGHRS and CDR2 is YFSETQ. The CDR3 loop is CASSLGGQFYEQYF. CDR3 DNA sequence: TGCGCCAGCAGCTTGGGGGGACAGTTCTACGAGCAGTACTTC.

This clone was seen only a few times. The rearrangement links TRBV2 to TRBJ1-5, with TRBD1 matching over 7 bases. Germline V gene data show CDR1 as SNHLY and CDR2 as FYNNEI. The CDR3 is 13 residues long. J gave up 3 bases and V 8 bases, and 4 bases lay outside the gene matches. CDR3 protein: CASQGGPNQPQHF. CDR3 in DNA: TGTGCCAGCCAAGGGGGCCCCAATCAGCCCCAGCATTTT.

CDR3 amino acids: CASSAAGALDYGYTF. In nucleotides, the CDR3 is TGTGCCAGTAGCGCTGCAGGGGCTCTAGACTATGGCTACACCTTC. This chain joins TRBV19 and TRBJ1-2, with a possible D match to TRBD1 (6 bases). The V end was cut by 6 bases, the J end by 3 bases, with 17 bases between. The CDR3 is made up of 15 amino acids. Per germline, CDR1 LNHDA and CDR2 SQIVND (reference sequence).

The chain joins TRBV19 to TRBJ1-1; 9 bases are shared with TRBD1. V dropped 0 bases and J dropped 1; count of bases not matched to a gene: 6. Germline V lookup: CDR1 LNHDA, CDR2 SQIVND (reference sequence). The CDR3 runs to 17 residues. The CDR3: CASSIDRQGERNTEAFF. The CDR3 nucleotides are TGTGCCAGTAGTATAGACAGACAGGGGGAGCGGAACACTGAAGCTTTCTTT.

The chain has TRBV5-1 and TRBJ2-7; 9 nucleotides match TRBD1. Germline values: CDR1 SGHRS, CDR2 YFSETQ. The CDR3 consists of 15 residues. J gave up 0 bases and V 0 bases, and 1 base lay outside the gene matches. CDR3 DNA: TGCGCCAGCAGCTTGGGGGGACAGGGCTCCTACGAGCAGTACTTC. Encoded protein: CASSLGGQGSYEQYF.

This chain connects TRBV2 to TRBJ2-5; TRBD1 might be the D (7 bases). The CDR3 totals 13 residues. Deletions cut 6 bases from V and 4 bases from J, with 12 bases between. Germline values: CDR1 SNHLY, CDR2 FYNNEI. The CDR3 nucleotides read TGTGCCAGCAGGAGACAGGGAGGAGAGACCCAGTACTTC. Protein: CASRRQGGETQYF.

The V call is TRBV2, the J call TRBJ1-4, with a weak D call TRBD1 (6 bases). Trimming removed 2 bases at V and 8 bases at J, with 12 bases between. CDR3 length equals 14 residues. In germline, CDR1 is SNHLY, CDR2 FYNNEI. The CDR3 region has the DNA TGTGCCAGCAGTGAATTTCGGGGACACGAAAAACTGTTTTTT. As protein: CASSEFRGHEKLFF.

This clone is a singleton in its sample. The chain couples TRBV7-9 to TRBJ2-7; TRBD1 matches 8 bases. V trimming: 1 base; J trimming: 5 bases; junction bases outside the gene matches: 4. CDR1 is SEHNR, CDR2 FQNEAQ, per germline (reference sequence). The CDR3 loop spans 14 amino acids. CDR3 sequence reads: CASSLGTGTHEQYF. As DNA, the CDR3 is TGTGCCAGCAGCTTAGGGACAGGGACCCACGAGCAGTACTTC. The full variable domain, completed using reference TRBV7-9 and TRBJ2-7, is DTGVSQNPRHKITKRGQNVTFRCDPISEHNRLYWYRQTLGQGPEFLTYFQNEAQLEKSRLLSDRFSAERPKGSFSTLEIQRTEQGDSAMYLCASSLGTGTHEQYFGPGTRLTVT.

The chain has TRBV4-2 and TRBJ2-1; unclear D gene. Looked up from germline, CDR1 is LGHNA and CDR2 is YNFKEQ. Trimming took 4 bases from V and 3 from J, leaving 10 bases between them. This CDR3 contains 14 residues. The CDR3 protein is CASSLRLGYNEQFF. CDR3 DNA: TGTGCCAGCAGCCTCAGGTTAGGCTACAATGAGCAGTTCTTC.

This chain connects TRBV15 to TRBJ2-4; 16 bases map to TRBD2. With 3 bases clipped from V and 1 base from J, the junction kept 9 bases outside the gene matches. From germline, CDR1 is LNHNV and CDR2 YYDKDF (reference sequence). This CDR3 has 20 amino acids. The CDR3 DNA reads as TGTGCCACCAGCAGTCCGGGGACTAGCGGGGGGGATTGGGCCAAAAACATTCAGTACTTC. This gives the protein CATSSPGTSGGDWAKNIQYF.

The chain employs TRBV2 and TRBJ1-1; D remains unclear. This CDR3 spans 12 amino acids. Germline assignment: CDR1 SNHLY and CDR2 FYNNEI. The germline V and J ends were trimmed by 3 bases and 8 bases, with 10 bases remaining between them. The DNA for the CDR3 is TGTGCCAGCAGTGATGAGGGAGAGGAAGCTTTCTTT. Translated: CASSDEGEEAFF.

V usage is TRBV2 and J usage is TRBJ1-1; 7 positions agree with TRBD1. Trimming removed 4 bases from V and 4 bases from J; junction bases left unmatched: 6. The CDR3 consists of 14 residues. From germline, CDR1 is SNHLY and CDR2 FYNNEI. CDR3 amino acids: CASSARQGSTEAFF. CDR3 sequence (DNA): TGTGCCAGCAGTGCTAGACAGGGCTCCACTGAAGCTTTCTTT.